This T cell receptor beta chain originates from a study of T cells in localized non-small cell lung cancer. Findings and limits, study-wide: Owing to sequencing of a solitary tumor region, heterogeneity cannot be discounted. Adjacent lung tissue had a median about 57 of the top 100 clones found in the tumor. Longer overall survival accompanied higher blood T cell density. The study found T cell clonality highest in uninvolved adjacent lung, above tumor.

V shed 3 bases and J 5 bases; nucleotides not matched to a gene: 9. Germline V gives CDR1 SGHRS, CDR2 YFSETQ. This CDR3 contains 15 residues. For this clone: Its matching antigen is unknown.

TCRdb keeps only in-frame clones here, not all; method: immunoSEQ multiplex PCR. The sample lists tens of thousands of clones; 86% were seen once. The chain combines TRBV5-1 with TRBJ2-7; TRBD2 agrees at 9 bases. This specimen was peripheral blood mononuclear cells, taken before any cancer treatment. The TCR originated in a male donor at least 60 years old with stage II lung adenocarcinoma. CDR3 in DNA: TGCGCCAGCAGCTGGATGGGCGGGAGGGCCCACGAGCAGTACTTC. It codes for CASSWMGGRAHEQYF. Variable domain in full (rest from reference TRBV5-1 and TRBJ2-7): KAGVTQTPRYLIKTRGQQVTLSCSPISGHRSVSWYQQTPGQGLQFLFEYFSETQRNKGNFPGRFSGRQFSNSRSEMNVSTLELGDSALYLCASSWMGGRAHEQYFGPGTRLTVT.